Listed below are T cell receptor beta chains from one sample, sequenced in a study of blood T cell repertoires in COVID-19. Libraries were prepared by immunoSEQ multiplex PCR; TCRdb keeps only in-frame clonotypes and omits some of them. The data hold about 250,000 clones, with roughly 89% observed a single time. Sequencing was done on a sample of peripheral blood. The receptors were sampled from a woman aged 60 to 75 with COVID-19, enrolled during active disease. The CDR3 runs from the conserved cysteine through the conserved F or W. The order of the fields is V gene, D gene, J gene, clone size, CDR3 DNA, CDR3 protein. A D gene is named only where the DNA matches it firmly. A row's size may be missing; if present it is once, few, many or a size class.

>TRBV11-2|-|TRBJ1-2|-
TGTGCCAGCAGCTTAGAACAGGGTAGCTATGGCTACACCTTC
CASSLEQGSYGYTF
>TRBV28|TRBD1|TRBJ1-5|once
TGTGCCAGCAGTTCTGGACAGGGTAATCAGCCCCAGCATTTT
CASSSGQGNQPQHF
>TRBV19|TRBD1|TRBJ2-7|-
TGTGCCAGTAGTATAGGGGGACAGGGGACCTACGAGCAGTACTTC
CASSIGGQGTYEQYF
>TRBV18|-|TRBJ2-5|-
TGTGCCAGCTCACTCATCCAAGAGACCCAGTACTTC
CASSLIQETQYF
>TRBV10-3|TRBD1|TRBJ2-1|once
TGTGCCATCAGCGCGGCCGGGACAGGAAACTACAATGAGCAGTTCTTC
CAISAAGTGNYNEQFF
>TRBV5-8|TRBD1|TRBJ1-2|once
TGTGCCAGCAGCGTTTCCAGGGGGCGAGGCTATGGCTACACCTTC
CASSVSRGRGYGYTF
>TRBV10-3|TRBD1|TRBJ1-1|-
TGTGCCATCAGACCAGGGACAGTAGAGAACACTGAAGCTTTCTTT
CAIRPGTVENTEAFF
>TRBV9|-|TRBJ1-5|-
TGTGCCAGCAGCGCAGTGGGGGGACAGCCCCAGCATTTT
CASSAVGGQPQHF
>TRBV25-1|TRBD1|TRBJ1-4|-
TGTGCCAGCAGTGAATATGGGGACAGACCCAGGGGTGAAAAACTGTTTTTT
CASSEYGDRPRGEKLFF
>TRBV27|TRBD1|TRBJ2-3|once
TGTGCCAGCAGGAGCCGGGACAGGGGGTTCACAGATACGCAGTATTTT
CASRSRDRGFTDTQYF
>TRBV5-6|TRBD1|TRBJ1-1|-
TGTGCCAGCAGGTCCCGGGACAGGGGCGGTGCTTTCTTT
CASRSRDRGGAFF
>TRBV7-2|-|TRBJ1-2|once
TGTGCCAGCCAACCCCAGGGAGGGGGCTATGGCTACACCTTC
CASQPQGGGYGYTF
>TRBV12-3/TRBV12-4|-|TRBJ1-2|-
TGTGCCAGCAGTCGGGACATCTATGGCTACACCTTC
CASSRDIYGYTF
>TRBV10-3|TRBD2|TRBJ2-1|-
TGTGCCATCAGTCCCACTAGCGGGGGGTACAATGAGCAGTTCTTC
CAISPTSGGYNEQFF
>TRBV10-2|-|TRBJ1-2|-
TGCGCCAGCAGCTTCCGCCAGGGCACCAACTACACCTTC
CASSFRQGTNYTF
>TRBV2|TRBD2|TRBJ2-5|-
TGTGCCAGCAGGGGGACTAGCGGGCTGGAGACCCAGTACTTC
CASRGTSGLETQYF
>TRBV19|-|TRBJ1-3|-
TGTGCCAGTAGTCTTTTGGACAGCTCTGGAAACACCATATATTTT
CASSLLDSSGNTIYF
>TRBV10-3|-|TRBJ1-4|-
TGTGCCATCAGTTCCCTGGGGGGAGAAGAAAAACTGTTTTTT
CAISSLGGEEKLFF
>TRBV6-2/TRBV6-3|-|TRBJ2-7|once
TGTGCCAGCAGTTTTCAGGGAAGGCTCGAGCAGTACTTC
CASSFQGRLEQYF
>TRBV9|-|TRBJ2-5|-
TGTGCCAGCAGTGCAGCAGCTAGAGGACAAGAGACCCAGTACTTC
CASSAAARGQETQYF
>TRBV9|TRBD1|TRBJ1-5|-
TGTGCCAGCAGCCCGACAGGGGATAGCAATCAGCCCCAGCATTTT
CASSPTGDSNQPQHF
>TRBV7-2|TRBD1|TRBJ1-5|-
TGTGCCAGCAGCCTGGACAGGATAGGTGTTCAGCCCCAGCATTTT
CASSLDRIGVQPQHF
>TRBV4-1|-|TRBJ1-2|-
TGCGCCAGCAGCCAAGCTCCCAGGGGTTTCGGCTATGGCTACACCTTC
CASSQAPRGFGYGYTF
>TRBV4-2|-|TRBJ1-5|-
TGTGCCAGCAGCCAAGTGGGTACCGGGGATCAGCCCCAGCATTTT
CASSQVGTGDQPQHF
>TRBV9|-|TRBJ2-1|-
TGTGCCAGCAGCGTAGATATGTACAATGAGCAGTTCTTC
CASSVDMYNEQFF
>TRBV6-6|-|TRBJ1-2|-
TGTGCCAGCAGTTACGATGGGGGGGGCTCCTATGGCTACACCTTC
CASSYDGGGSYGYTF
>TRBV5-4|-|TRBJ2-5|once
TGTGCCAGCAGCGCTTTAGTGGGGAGAGCCCAAGAGACCCAGTACTTC
CASSALVGRAQETQYF
>TRBV6-5|TRBD1|TRBJ1-2|-
TGTGCCAGCAGTCGGGACAGTTACTATGGCTACACCTTC
CASSRDSYYGYTF
>TRBV9|TRBD2|TRBJ2-1|-
TGTGCCAGCAGCCCTGGGGGACTAGCGGGATACAATGAGCAGTTCTTC
CASSPGGLAGYNEQFF
>TRBV18|-|TRBJ2-2|-
TGTGCCAGCTCACCCCTTCTAGGCGGGCCACACCAGGCCGGGGAGCTGTTTTTT
CASSPLLGGPHQAGELFF
>TRBV12-3/TRBV12-4|-|TRBJ2-7|-
TGTGCCAGCAGTTTGGACTCCTCCTACGAGCAGTACTTC
CASSLDSSYEQYF
>TRBV6-5|-|TRBJ1-4|-
TGTGCCAGCAGTTACACTATCGACCCCGAAAAACTGTTTTTT
CASSYTIDPEKLFF
>TRBV6-5|TRBD1|TRBJ1-6|-
TGTGCCAGCAGACTAGACAGGGAGCGAGGTTCACCCCTCCACTTT
CASRLDRERGSPLHF
>TRBV5-5|-|TRBJ1-5|-
TGTGCCAGCAGACCAGGGGTGGGCAATCAGCCCCAGCATTTT
CASRPGVGNQPQHF
>TRBV2|TRBD1|TRBJ1-3|-
TGTGCCAGCAAGAATAGACAGGGCGGAAACACCATATATTTT
CASKNRQGGNTIYF
>TRBV19|TRBD1|TRBJ1-6|-
TGTGCCAGTAGTATTCGACAGGGTGGTAATTCACCCCTCCACTTT
CASSIRQGGNSPLHF
>TRBV5-4|TRBD2|TRBJ2-5|-
TGTGCCAGCAGCTTGGGACTAGCGGGGGGGCTGGAGACCCAGTACTTC
CASSLGLAGGLETQYF
>TRBV5-4|TRBD1|TRBJ2-3|-
TGTGCCAGCAGCCCAGGGACAGGGGGCACAGATACGCAGTATTTT
CASSPGTGGTDTQYF